Below, 6 T cell receptor beta chains from the same sample are listed, as sequenced in a study of blood T cell repertoires in COVID-19. Here immunoSEQ multiplex PCR was the method, and the copy in TCRdb shows in-frame clones only, minus some. The sample carries approximately 97,000 clones, just over 90% recorded once. Material for sequencing was peripheral blood. Source of these receptors: a man aged 55 to 70 with acute or convalescent COVID-19.

The V call is TRBV5-1, the J call TRBJ1-1; D not resolved. This CDR3 comprises 12 residues. Trimming shortened V by 5 bases and J by 3 bases, and 8 bases separated the two germline ends. Per the germline V gene, CDR1 is SGHRS and CDR2 is YFSETQ. The CDR3 DNA follows: TGCGCCAGCAGGGGGAGAGACACTGAAGCTTTCTTT. Translating gives CASRGRDTEAFF.

V and J are TRBV5-5 and TRBJ2-7, with D unclear. The length of the CDR3 is 14 residues. The ends were cut back, 2 bases at V and 0 bases at J, with 9 bases in the middle. CDR1 is SGHKS and CDR2 is YYEKEE in the germline V gene (reference sequence). The CDR3, as DNA: TGTGCCAGCAGCTTAATAAGGAGCTCCTACGAGCAGTACGTC. Its translation: CASSLIRSSYEQYV.

V gene TRBV28 combines with J gene TRBJ1-4; D might be TRBD1 (5 bases). This CDR3 has 14 residues. Trimming took off 3 bases at V and 7 bases at J, with 12 bases between the two ends. Looked up from germline, CDR1 is MDHEN and CDR2 is SYDVKM. The CDR3 nucleotides read TGTGCCAGCAGTTTCAGGGCCGGTGGTGAAAAACTGTTTTTT. Its protein is CASSFRAGGEKLFF.

The rearrangement uses TRBV15 and TRBJ2-1, with 9 bases matching TRBD1. The junction had 0 bases not matched to a gene; V was cut back by 1 base and J by 5 bases. Per germline, CDR1 LNHNV and CDR2 YYDKDF (reference sequence). The CDR3 has 14 amino acids. The CDR3 sequence is CATSRGQGDNEQFF. In DNA, the CDR3 is TGTGCCACCAGCAGAGGACAGGGGGACAATGAGCAGTTCTTC. Using reference TRBV15 and TRBJ2-1 for the parts outside the CDR3, the full variable domain is DAMVIQNPRYQVTQFGKPVTLSCSQTLNHNVMYWYQQKSSQAPKLLFHYYDKDFNNEADTPDNFQSRRPNTSFCFLDIRSPGLGDTAMYLCATSRGQGDNEQFFGPGTRLTVL.

Only one count was recorded for this clone. The chain links TRBV28 to TRBJ1-2, with D possibly being TRBD1 (5 bases). The CDR3 extends over 12 amino acids. From germline, CDR1 is MDHEN and CDR2 SYDVKM. For the CDR3, the DNA is TGTTCGACCGGGGGGGTTAGCTATGGCTACACCTTC. It codes for CSTGGVSYGYTF.

V is TRBV5-1 and J is TRBJ1-1, with D possibly being TRBD1 (5 bases). The CDR3 sequence is 14 residues long. V was cut by 2 bases and J by 5 bases, with 13 bases left in between. CDR1 SGHRS and CDR2 YFSETQ come from the germline V gene. The CDR3 DNA reads TGCGCCAGCAGCTTTAGGGGTCGGGGGACTGAAGCTTTCTTT. It encodes CASSFRGRGTEAFF.